This T cell receptor (beta chain) was profiled in a study of human CD4 T cells and Enterobacteriaceae. Deep-level sequencing, detecting one cell in 200,000, covered ex vivo memory CD4+. TCRdb keeps only in-frame clones here, not all; method: immunoSEQ multiplex PCR. The table includes around 26,000 clones, roughly 80% detected once. The memory gate held CD4+ cells that were not CD45RA+CCR7+CD95- naive cells, over 98% pure. Sorting first excluded CD8+, CD14+, CD16+, CD56+, CD19+ and CD25-bright cells. Broader study findings: Broadly cross-reactive clonotypes: about 55% of the 19 ranked in the top 5%.

Note on this clone: Antigen unknown.

Germline lookup yields CDR1 SNHLY and CDR2 FYNNEI. The ends were cut back, 5 bases at V and 2 bases at J, with 12 bases in the middle. The CDR3 is 14 amino acids. This sequence was found in a human donor in good health. V and J are TRBV2 and TRBJ1-1; D is unclear. The material sequenced was memory CD4+ T cells from blood. CDR3 loop: CASSLNGLNTEAFF. The CDR3 DNA follows: TGTGCCAGCAGTCTAAATGGGCTCAACACTGAAGCTTTCTTT.